Below are 11 T cell receptor beta chains sequenced from a single sample in a study of blood T cell repertoires in COVID-19. Sequencing used immunoSEQ multiplex PCR; TCRdb keeps in-frame clones, though not all of them. This table holds approximately 120,000 clones, around 82% found once. Sequencing used peripheral blood. These TCRs come from a woman aged 50 to 60 with acute or convalescent COVID-19.

The V and J genes are TRBV19 and TRBJ1-2, with D possibly TRBD1 on 5 matching bases. With 3 bases removed from V and 4 bases from J, the gap between germline ends came to 15 bases. Germline CDR1 LNHDA, CDR2 SQIVND (reference sequence). The CDR3 extends over 15 amino acids. The CDR3 DNA follows: TGTGCCAGTAGTATCCCGGGACTGGGTGGCTATGGCTACACCTTC. This encodes CASSIPGLGGYGYTF.

This clone showed up just once. The chain carries TRBV12-3 or TRBV12-4 and TRBJ1-2, with unresolved D. V was cut by 8 bases and J by 4 bases, with 14 bases left in between. CDR3 length: 13 residues. CDR3 protein: CASRYDNTYGYTF. The CDR3 coding sequence is TGTGCCAGCCGGTATGACAACACCTATGGCTACACCTTC.

In this sample, this clone turned up once. This chain uses TRBV6-5 with TRBJ2-7; no clear D gene. This CDR3 region has 14 residues. Deletions cut 0 bases from V and 0 bases from J, with 6 bases between. Germline CDR1 reads MNHEY; CDR2 reads SVGAGI. The CDR3 nucleotides are TGTGCCAGCAGTTACTCGGCTGGCTCCTACGAGCAGTACTTC. Amino acids: CASSYSAGSYEQYF.

This clone was counted a single time. The junction shows a germline mismatch at one end, possibly a read error. The chain combines TRBV5-1 with TRBJ1-1, with TRBD1 matching over 7 bases. Germline V gives CDR1 SGHRS, CDR2 YFSETQ. The CDR3 has 14 residues. CDR3: CASRLDFGQAEAFF. In DNA form, the CDR3 reads TGCGCCAGCAGGTTGGATTTCGGACAGGCTGAAGCTTTCTTT.

This clone has just one count. The chain carries TRBV9 and TRBJ1-2; 8 positions match TRBD1. Trimming removed 1 base from V and 4 bases from J; junction bases left unmatched: 6. CDR3 length equals 15 residues. Germline values: CDR1 SGDLS, CDR2 YYNGEE. Here the CDR3 reads CASSVQDRVSYGYTF. The CDR3, as DNA: TGTGCCAGCAGCGTACAGGACAGGGTCTCCTATGGCTACACCTTC.

This clone was seen a handful of times. The chain uses TRBV14 and TRBJ1-6; tentatively, D is TRBD1 (5 bases). CDR1 and CDR2 from the germline V gene are SGHDN and FVKESK. V lost 1 base, J lost 4 bases, and 11 bases lay in between. This CDR3 region has 16 residues. CDR3 bases: TGTGCCAGCAGCCAAGGGGGGGAATCTTATAATTCACCCCTCCACTTT. It translates to CASSQGGESYNSPLHF.

This clone has a single count. The rearrangement links TRBV5-8 to TRBJ1-5; no reliable D call. CDR3 length equals 15 residues. Trimming pared 5 bases from V and 2 bases from J, leaving 14 bases between. CDR1 and CDR2 (germline): SGHTS, YDEGEE. DNA for the CDR3: TGTGCCAGCAGAACGCGGAGGGTCGGCAATCAGCCCCAGCATTTT. It specifies CASRTRRVGNQPQHF. Full variable domain (remainder filled in from reference TRBV5-8 and TRBJ1-5): EAGVTQSPTHLIKTRGQQATLRCSPISGHTSVYWYQQALGLGLQFLLWYDEGEERNRGNFPPRFSGRQFPNYSSELNVNALELEDSALYLCASRTRRVGNQPQHFGDGTRLSIL.

V is TRBV7-3 and J is TRBJ1-1; D not certain. The germline V and J ends were trimmed by 1 base and 10 bases, with 13 bases remaining between them. Germline V lookup: CDR1 SGHTA, CDR2 FQGTGA. This CDR3 region has 13 residues. The CDR3 DNA reads as TGTGCCAGCAGCTTAAACCCCGGGTCGCGAGCTTTCTTT. The encoded protein is CASSLNPGSRAFF.

The CDR3 reads CTSSQEAVTGENTF. The CDR3 nucleotides are TGCACCAGCAGCCAAGAGGCCGTTACAGGGGAGAACACCTTC. The gene calls are TRBV1 and TRBJ1-2; TRBD1 is taken as the D call from the table, unchecked against the DNA. TRBV1 is a recognized pseudogene. CDR3 size: 14 residues.

The genes are TRBV11-2 and TRBJ1-2; perhaps TRBD1 as D (5 bases). The CDR3 has 13 amino acids. From germline, CDR1 is SGHAT and CDR2 FQNNGV. Trimming took off 5 bases at V and 8 bases at J, with 15 bases between the two ends. The CDR3 spells CASSPNGARGYTF. The CDR3 region has the DNA TGTGCCAGCAGCCCTAATGGGGCTCGGGGCTACACCTTC.

This clone came up a few times. Other DNA variants within this sample encode the same CDR3. The chain joins TRBV18 to TRBJ2-1; 11 bases line up with TRBD1. This CDR3 comprises 16 residues. Germline V CDR1 and CDR2: KGHSH, LQKENI. Trimming cost V 3 bases and J 2 bases; bases outside gene matches: 3. The CDR3 sequence is CASSPGGQGAYNEQFF. CDR3 sequence (DNA): TGTGCCAGCTCACCTGGGGGACAGGGGGCCTACAATGAGCAGTTCTTC.